The rows below give T cell receptor beta chains drawn from one sample of a study of blood T cells in healthy people across ages. MiXCR was run by TCRdb on the 5' RACE reads, yielding one entry per CDR3 protein. The data contain fewer than 1 million distinct CDR3 sequences, more than 40% of them singletons. The sample was blood. These TCRs come from a man aged 55 to 70 in good health. CDR3s include the opening cysteine and the closing phenylalanine or tryptophan. A D gene is named only where the DNA matches it firmly. The listing skips clone size in some rows; elsewhere it reads once, few, many or a size class.

D,V,J,size,DNA,CDR3
TRBD1,TRBV20-1,TRBJ2-4,many,TGCAGTGCTAGCTTCCCGGCAGGGGGAGCCAAAAACATTCAGTACTTC,CSASFPAGGAKNIQYF
NA,TRBV9,TRBJ1-2,NA,TGTGCCAGCAGCTCCCGGACTCTAGGGGGCTACACCTTC,CASSSRTLGGYTF
TRBD2,TRBV7-2,TRBJ2-5,few,TGTGCCAGCAGCCCCGGTGTGGCGGGGGTGACCCAGTACTTC,CASSPGVAGVTQYF
TRBD1,TRBV20-1,TRBJ2-3,few,TGCAGTGCTAGCCCTGTGGGACAGGTCACAGATACGCAGTATTTT,CSASPVGQVTDTQYF
TRBD1,TRBV28,TRBJ1-6,few,TGTGCCGGAACGTCCGGGACAGCTAATTCACCCCTCCACTTT,CAGTSGTANSPLHF
NA,TRBV7-7,TRBJ2-5,few,TGTGCCAGCAGCCACGGGGCTAGCCAAGAGACCCAGTACTTC,CASSHGASQETQYF
TRBD2,TRBV20-1,TRBJ2-3,few,TGCAGTGCTAGAGATCCGGTCAGGACTAGCGGGGGCGAGCAGTATTTT,CSARDPVRTSGGEQYF
NA,TRBV20-1,TRBJ1-6,many,TGCAGTGCTAGGGGGGACCTAAATTCACCCCTCCACTTT,CSARGDLNSPLHF
NA,TRBV5-1,TRBJ2-7,NA,TGCGCCAGCAGCTTGTACCAAGAGGCCCAGTACTTC,CASSLYQEAQYF
NA,TRBV20-1,TRBJ2-1,NA,TGCAGTGAAAAGCGGTCAGGGAGGAATGAGCAGTTCTTC,CSEKRSGRNEQFF
NA,TRBV20-1,TRBJ1-1,NA,TGCAGTGCTAACCGAAACAGGGTATCTTTGACTGAAGCTTTCTTT,CSANRNRVSLTEAFF
NA,TRBV9,TRBJ1-4,NA,TGTGCCAGCAGCGCGGGAAGTAATGAAAAACTGTTTTTT,CASSAGSNEKLFF
NA,TRBV25-1,TRBJ2-7,NA,TGTGCCAGCAGTGAACCGGGACAACGAAAGCAGTACTTC,CASSEPGQRKQYF
TRBD1,TRBV25-1,TRBJ2-5,NA,TGTGCCAGCAGTGAACTCGCCCGGACAGGGGACTTCTCAGAGACCCAGTACTTC,CASSELARTGDFSETQYF
TRBD2,TRBV7-8,TRBJ2-3,NA,TGTGCCAGCAGCTTAATAGCGGGGTTTAGCACAGATACGCAGTATTTT,CASSLIAGFSTDTQYF
NA,TRBV27,TRBJ2-3,few,TGTGCCAGCAGTCCGAAGGGACCTGCGGGTTCGGATACGCAGTATTTT,CASSPKGPAGSDTQYF
NA,TRBV20-1,TRBJ2-5,few,TGCAGTGCCCTCCATCGGGTAGGGGAAGAGACCCAGTACTTC,CSALHRVGEETQYF
TRBD2,TRBV11-2,TRBJ2-7,NA,TGTGCCAGCAGCTTAGATCCTAGCGGGGGGGCCGTCGACGAGCAGTACTTC,CASSLDPSGGAVDEQYF
NA,TRBV4-3,TRBJ1-2,few,TGCGCCAGCAGCCAAGATGTTGCTCAGGGAAGCTATGGCTACACCTTC,CASSQDVAQGSYGYTF
TRBD2,TRBV20-1,TRBJ2-5,NA,TGCAGTGCTCGCCGGGCTAGCGGGAGCCAAGAGACCCAGTACTTC,CSARRASGSQETQYF
NA,TRBV6-5,TRBJ2-3,few,TGTGCCAGCAGCTACACGGGTGGGGGCACAGATACGCAGTATTTT,CASSYTGGGTDTQYF
TRBD2,TRBV2,TRBJ2-2,NA,TGTGCCAGCAGTGAAAGGGCGGGGGTTTCCACCGGGGAGCTGTTTTTT,CASSERAGVSTGELFF
TRBD1,TRBV10-3,TRBJ2-7,few,TGTGCCATCAGTGCTATACAGGGGACGCAGTACTTC,CAISAIQGTQYF
NA,TRBV12-3/TRBV12-4,TRBJ2-7,NA,TGTGCCAGCAGATCTTCCCTGGCCCTGGGACGGATCTCCTACGAGCAGTACTTC,CASRSSLALGRISYEQYF
NA,TRBV20-1,TRBJ1-5,few,TGCAGTGCTACCTGGGGCCGCAATCAGCCCCAGCATTTT,CSATWGRNQPQHF
TRBD1,TRBV6-1,TRBJ1-2,few,TGTGCCAGCAGCATGGCAGGGGGCAGTTATGGCTACACCTTC,CASSMAGGSYGYTF
TRBD1,TRBV6-5,TRBJ2-7,many,TGTGCCAGCAGTTACCAACAGGGGAGCTCCTACGAGCAGTACTTC,CASSYQQGSSYEQYF
TRBD1,TRBV4-3,TRBJ2-7,many,TGCGCCAGCAGCCTCAACAGGGGGATCTCCTACGAGCAGTACTTC,CASSLNRGISYEQYF
NA,TRBV5-6,TRBJ2-2,NA,TGTGCCAGCAGCAAAACAACGGGTGAGGAGCTGTTTTTT,CASSKTTGEELFF
TRBD1,TRBV6-5,TRBJ1-2,NA,TGTGCCAGCAGTTTCTCTTGGGGACAGGCGTGGAGTAGCTATGGCTACACCTTC,CASSFSWGQAWSSYGYTF
NA,TRBV5-5,TRBJ2-7,many,TGTGCCAGCAGCTTGGACAGGGTCTTTACCTACGAGCAGTACTTC,CASSLDRVFTYEQYF
NA,TRBV3-1,TRBJ2-4,NA,TGTGCCAGCAGCCCCCAATTGGAGGGAATTACGGCCAAGAACATTCAGTACTTC,CASSPQLEGITAKNIQYF
TRBD1,TRBV6-2/TRBV6-3,TRBJ2-7,NA,TGTGCCAGCAGAACCGGGACAGGGGCCTACGAGCAGTACTTC,CASRTGTGAYEQYF
TRBD2,TRBV2,TRBJ2-7,few,TGTGCCAGCAGTGAGGGTAGCGGGGCCTACAATGAGCAGTACTTC,CASSEGSGAYNEQYF
NA,TRBV4-3,TRBJ2-5,few,TGCGCCAGCAGCCCCCACCTGGTAGATCCACCAGAGACCCAGTACTTC,CASSPHLVDPPETQYF
NA,TRBV15,TRBJ2-1,NA,TGTGCCACCAGCAGAGAGACCCCGGGACTTAGTATTAATGAGCAGTTCTTC,CATSRETPGLSINEQFF
TRBD2,TRBV12-3/TRBV12-4,TRBJ2-3,NA,TGTGCCAGCAGTTTAGCGGGCGGGGGGGGAACAGATGTGGAGTATTTT,CASSLAGGGGTDVEYF
NA,TRBV2,TRBJ1-5,NA,TGTGCCAGCAGACGCAGGACAGAGACGAATCAGCCCCAGCATTTT,CASRRRTETNQPQHF
NA,TRBV7-9,TRBJ1-2,few,TGTGCCAGCAGCCAAACGTCTCCTGCGGGTGGCTACACCTTC,CASSQTSPAGGYTF
NA,TRBV3-1,TRBJ2-5,NA,TGTGCCAGCAGCCAAGTGGGGGCTCGGTTAATGGAGACCCAGTACTTC,CASSQVGARLMETQYF
NA,TRBV9,TRBJ1-1,NA,TGTGCCAGCAGCCTCAGTCCAGACACAGGGAACACTGAAGCTTTCTTT,CASSLSPDTGNTEAFF
NA,TRBV20-1,TRBJ2-7,NA,TGCAGTGCTAGAGATTTGAGACCTAGCTCCTACGAGCAGTACTTC,CSARDLRPSSYEQYF
TRBD1,TRBV29-1,TRBJ2-1,NA,TGCAGCGTTGCCGGGACAGGGGGCCAGACCGATGAGCAGTTCTTC,CSVAGTGGQTDEQFF
NA,TRBV30,TRBJ2-7,NA,TGTGCCCGGAGTGTACTTCGACGGGGTTCCTACGAGCAGTACTTC,CARSVLRRGSYEQYF
TRBD1,TRBV2,TRBJ1-2,NA,TGTGCCAGCTTCGGGGATAGAACAGGGGGCGACTATGGCTACACCTTC,CASFGDRTGGDYGYTF
NA,TRBV18,TRBJ2-1,NA,TGTGCCAGCTCACCTAGAGGAGACAATGAGCAGTTCTTC,CASSPRGDNEQFF
NA,TRBV7-2,TRBJ1-1,NA,TGTGCCAGCAGCTTAGCGCAGGGCCCTGAAGCTTTCTTT,CASSLAQGPEAFF
TRBD2,TRBV20-1,TRBJ2-3,NA,TGCAGTGCCTACTCGCCCAGCGGGGGCACAGATACGCAGTATTTT,CSAYSPSGGTDTQYF
TRBD2,TRBV6-6,TRBJ2-7,NA,TGTGCCAGCAGTTCCGCTACTAGCGGGGGTCTCTACGAGCAGTACTTC,CASSSATSGGLYEQYF
TRBD1,TRBV6-2/TRBV6-3,TRBJ1-5,NA,TGTGCCAGCAGCTGGGACAGGGACCCTTCGGGCAATCAGCCCCAGCATTTT,CASSWDRDPSGNQPQHF
NA,TRBV29-1,TRBJ1-1,few,TGCAGCGTCAAAGACGGGGCGCCTGAAGCTTTCTTT,CSVKDGAPEAFF
TRBD2,TRBV7-9,TRBJ2-3,NA,TGTGCCATCAGCTTGGCAGGCAGCGGGGCAGATACGCAGTATTTT,CAISLAGSGADTQYF